These 17 T cell receptor beta chains were sequenced from one sample in a study of shared clonotypes between healthy human individuals. The table came from immunoSEQ multiplex PCR; TCRdb's copy has only in-frame clones and leaves some out. The sample shows about 490,000 clones, approximately 82% of them seen only once. The specimen was PBMCs. The receptors stem from a woman aged 40 to 50 in good health. Some clones in this sample may be carry-over from other donors' samples.

The chain joins TRBV4-3 to TRBJ2-1, with TRBD1 matching over 9 bases. The CDR3 totals 15 residues. CDR1 LGHNA and CDR2 YSLEER come from the germline V gene. The V and J ends lost 1 base and 6 bases, in that order; junction bases with no gene match: 4. CDR3 sequence reads: CASSQVGQGINEQFF. CDR3 nucleotides: TGCGCCAGCAGCCAAGTAGGACAGGGGATCAATGAGCAGTTCTTC.

The rearrangement uses TRBV4-3 and TRBJ2-1, with D possibly being TRBD2 (5 bases). Germline CDR1 LGHNA, CDR2 YSLEER. The ends were cut back, 3 bases at V and 5 bases at J, with 17 bases in the middle. The CDR3 has 16 amino acids. CDR3 in DNA: TGCGCCAGCAGCCACGACATCAGCGGAGTTAACAATGAGCAGTTCTTC. This sequence encodes CASSHDISGVNNEQFF.

CDR3 coding DNA: TGTGCCAGCAGCCCTTATTCCTGGACTAGCGGGAACAATGAGCAGTTCTTC. Translation gives CASSPYSWTSGNNEQFF. The rearrangement joins TRBV7-2 to TRBJ2-1; 12 bases agree with TRBD2. The CDR3 is 17 residues long. The V gene's germline CDR1 is SGHTA and CDR2 FQGNSA. The J segment lost 5 bases and the V segment lost 5 bases, leaving 10 bases of the junction unmatched. The full variable domain, with the rest looked up from reference TRBV7-2 and TRBJ2-1, is GAGVSQSPSNKVTEKGKDVELRCDPISGHTALYWYRQSLGQGLEFLIYFQGNSAPDKSGLPSDRFSAERTGGSVSTLTIQRTQQEDSAVYLCASSPYSWTSGNNEQFFGPGTRLTVL.

J is TRBJ2-1 and V is TRBV19; TRBD1 might be the D (6 bases). Germline V gene lookup returns CDR1 LNHDA and CDR2 SQIVND (reference sequence). Trimming shortened V by 5 bases and J by 5 bases, and 13 bases separated the two germline ends. This CDR3 spans 14 amino acids. CDR3 in DNA: TGTGCCAGTAGTCCCAGGACAGTTAACAATGAGCAGTTCTTC. Its translation: CASSPRTVNNEQFF.

The CDR3, as DNA: TGTGCCAGCAGCTTAAACAGACAGGGCTCTGGGGCCAACGTCCTGACTTTC. Translation gives CASSLNRQGSGANVLTF. The genes are TRBV7-6 and TRBJ2-6; 7 bases are a match to TRBD1. CDR3 length equals 17 residues. J gave up 0 bases and V 2 bases, and 4 bases lay outside the gene matches. CDR1 is SGHVS and CDR2 is FNYEAQ in the germline V gene.

With respect to this clone: Relative to the germline gene, one junction end is altered; a read error may explain this. The genes are TRBV30 and TRBJ1-1, with D unresolved. Germline assignment: CDR1 GTSNPN and CDR2 SVGIG (reference sequence). The CDR3 has 13 amino acids. The CDR3 spells CVWSVHGNTEAFF. CDR3 nucleotide sequence: TGTGTCTGGAGTGTACATGGGAACACTGAAGCTTTCTTT. Together with reference TRBV30 and TRBJ1-1, the CDR3 gives the full variable domain: SQTIHQWPATLVQPVGSPLSLECTVEGTSNPNLYWYRQAAGRGLQLLFYSVGIGQISSEVPQNLSASRPQDRQFILSSKKLLLSDSGFYLCVWSVHGNTEAFFGQGTRLTVV.

The chain combines TRBV14 with TRBJ2-2; D remains unclear. Trimming stripped 0 bases from V and 5 bases from J, with 7 bases between. Germline values: CDR1 SGHDN, CDR2 FVKESK. The CDR3 is made up of 14 amino acids. DNA for the CDR3: TGTGCCAGCAGCCAAGATTACGGGACCGGGGAGCTGTTTTTT. It codes for CASSQDYGTGELFF.

The chain uses TRBV6-6 and TRBJ1-4; D remains ambiguous. The V and J ends lost 6 bases and 7 bases respectively, with 9 bases between them. This CDR3 has 12 amino acids. Looked up from germline, CDR1 is MNHNY and CDR2 is SVGAGI (reference sequence). CDR3 sequence: CASSKPLEKLFF. The CDR3 nucleotides read TGTGCCAGCAGCAAACCCCTTGAAAAACTGTTTTTT.

Ten or more counts support this clone. J is TRBJ1-2 and V is TRBV28, with D possibly being TRBD1 (5 bases). The germline gives CDR1 MDHEN, CDR2 SYDVKM. This CDR3 region has 13 residues. V was clipped by 1 base and J by 6 bases, with 9 bases between them. CDR3: CASSLSSGNGYTF. The DNA of the CDR3 is TGTGCCAGCAGTTTATCTTCAGGGAATGGCTACACCTTC.

The chain joins TRBV2 to TRBJ2-2, with D perhaps matching TRBD2 (6 bases). CDR1 and CDR2 from the germline V gene are SNHLY and FYNNEI. V was cut by 0 bases and J by 7 bases, with 12 bases left in between. The CDR3 has 15 residues. CDR3 loop: CASSEARLAYGELFF. Written as DNA, the CDR3 is TGTGCCAGCAGTGAAGCGCGGCTAGCGTACGGGGAGCTGTTTTTT.

This chain joins TRBV7-3 and TRBJ2-2, with D perhaps TRBD2 (7 bases). Germline V gene data show CDR1 as SGHTA and CDR2 as FQGTGA. This CDR3 region has 16 residues. V was cut by 7 bases and J by 5 bases, with 20 bases left in between. Here the CDR3 reads CASTPIGGLSTGELFF. The CDR3 region has the DNA TGTGCCAGCACCCCCATCGGGGGGCTTAGTACCGGGGAGCTGTTTTTT.

The chain combines TRBV2 with TRBJ2-5, with D maybe TRBD1 (6 bases). Germline CDR1 is SNHLY and CDR2 is FYNNEI. This CDR3 is built from 13 residues. V was clipped by 6 bases and J by 4 bases, with 12 bases between them. CDR3 amino acids: CASSETGGETQYF. The CDR3 region has the DNA TGTGCCAGCAGCGAGACAGGTGGAGAGACCCAGTACTTC.

The chain joins TRBV7-9 to TRBJ2-6; maybe TRBD2 (5 bases). Germline values: CDR1 SEHNR, CDR2 FQNEAQ (reference sequence). The CDR3 totals 16 residues. The V end lost 5 bases, the J end lost 4 bases, and 15 bases lay between the germline ends. The CDR3 here is CASSQDLGSGANVLTF. The CDR3 DNA reads as TGTGCCAGCAGCCAAGATCTAGGGAGCGGGGCCAACGTCCTGACTTTC.

This chain uses TRBV11-2 with TRBJ2-3; 7 bases agree with TRBD2. V dropped 3 bases and J dropped 2; count of bases not matched to a gene: 5. The CDR3 contains 15 residues. CDR1 SGHAT and CDR2 FQNNGV come from the germline V gene. CDR3 in amino acids: CASSFGGSNTDTQYF. The DNA for the CDR3 is TGTGCCAGCAGCTTCGGGGGGAGTAACACAGATACGCAGTATTTT.

The chain carries TRBV5-1 and TRBJ2-3; 7 bases fit TRBD2. With 4 bases clipped from V and 2 bases from J, the junction kept 4 bases outside the gene matches. CDR1 SGHRS and CDR2 YFSETQ come from the germline V gene. The CDR3 loop spans 14 amino acids. CDR3 amino acids: CASSIGTITDTQYF. CDR3 bases: TGCGCCAGCAGCATCGGGACTATCACAGATACGCAGTATTTT.

The chain couples TRBV2 to TRBJ1-3; no definite D call. The germline CDR1 and CDR2 sequences are SNHLY and FYNNEI. Trimming stripped 5 bases from V and 1 base from J, with 6 bases between. The CDR3 is 13 amino acids. The CDR3 loop is CASSRSSGNTIYF. For the CDR3, the DNA is TGTGCCAGCAGTAGGAGTTCTGGAAACACCATATATTTT.

The chain uses TRBV28 and TRBJ1-2; maybe TRBD1 (5 bases). Germline V lookup: CDR1 MDHEN, CDR2 SYDVKM. V lost 5 bases and J 1 base, leaving 17 bases between the germline ends. The CDR3 totals 16 residues. CDR3 loop: CASSPGTIRNNYGYTF. CDR3 DNA: TGTGCCAGCAGTCCCGGGACTATAAGAAATAACTATGGCTACACCTTC.